This T cell receptor beta chain was documented in a study of CD8 T cells in Susac syndrome. This CDR3 comprises 13 residues. V shed 3 bases and J shed 2 bases, with 8 bases lying between them. The germline CDR1 and CDR2 sequences are MNHEY and SMNVEV (reference sequence). Reverse transcription of roughly 0.5 to 1 ug RNA was carried out with random hexamers. Amplification of the TCR beta CDR3 was carried out by immunoSEQ multiplex PCR, which spanned a total of 54 Vbeta and 13 Jbeta segments. TCRdb re-analysed the immunoSEQ multiplex PCR reads in MiXCR, keeping a single row per CDR3 protein. The sample holds 80,000 to 95,000 distinct CDR3 sequences; 94% are singletons and the top ten take roughly 0.97%. A remark on this clonotype: Its antigen is currently unknown.

Overall study findings and caveats: Among active patients and in TEMRA cells, CD8+ clonal expansion in Susac reached its peak. Across the total CD8+ repertoires, sixteen Susac-specific public clones were detected, and across the CD8+ TEMRA repertoires, roughly 5 such clones were detected.

Sequencing of TCR beta was performed on blood CD8+ T cells and on blood CD4+ T cells. The gene calls are TRBV27 and TRBJ2-7, with D unclear. The clonotype originates from a human donor with Susac syndrome. The sample was CD8+ T cells from PBMCs. CDR3 region: CASSLRSTYEQYF. The CDR3 nucleotides are TGTGCCAGCAGTTTGAGGAGCACCTACGAGCAGTACTTC.